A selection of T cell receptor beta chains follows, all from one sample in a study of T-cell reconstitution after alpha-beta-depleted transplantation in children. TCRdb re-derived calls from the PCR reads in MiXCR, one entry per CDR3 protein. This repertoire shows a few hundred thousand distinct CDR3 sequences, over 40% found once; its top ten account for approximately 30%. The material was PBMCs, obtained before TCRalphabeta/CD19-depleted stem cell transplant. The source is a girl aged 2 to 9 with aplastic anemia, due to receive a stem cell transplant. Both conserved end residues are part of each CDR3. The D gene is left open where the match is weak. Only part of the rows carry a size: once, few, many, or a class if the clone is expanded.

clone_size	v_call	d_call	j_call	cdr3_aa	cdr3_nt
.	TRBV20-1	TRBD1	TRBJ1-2	CSARPGQGFPNYGYTF	TGCAGTGCTAGACCGGGACAGGGATTTCCTAACTATGGCTACACCTTC
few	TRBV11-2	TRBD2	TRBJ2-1	CASSWWTSAQTYNEQFF	TGTGCCAGCAGCTGGTGGACTAGCGCGCAAACCTACAATGAGCAGTTCTTC
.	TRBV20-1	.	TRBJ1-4	CSAIGGRGGEKLFF	TGCAGTGCTATAGGGGGACGGGGGGGAGAAAAACTGTTTTTT
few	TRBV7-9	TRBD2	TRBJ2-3	CASSWLAGRQDTQYF	TGTGCCAGCAGCTGGCTAGCGGGGCGACAGGATACGCAGTATTTT
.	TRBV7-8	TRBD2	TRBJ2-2	CASSLEAGGNTGELFF	TGTGCCAGCAGCTTAGAAGCGGGAGGGAACACCGGGGAGCTGTTTTTT
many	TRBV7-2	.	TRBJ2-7	CASSVAAGLYEQYF	TGTGCCAGCAGCGTAGCGGCGGGTCTGTACGAGCAGTACTTC
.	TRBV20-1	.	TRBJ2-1	CSARALSNEQFF	TGCAGTGCTAGAGCCCTCAGCAATGAGCAGTTCTTC
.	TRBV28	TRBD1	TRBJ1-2	CASSFGTGSNYGYTF	TGTGCCAGCAGTTTCGGGACAGGGTCTAACTATGGCTACACCTTC
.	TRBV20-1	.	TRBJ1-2	CSARSPGDGYTF	TGCAGTGCTAGAAGTCCCGGGGATGGCTACACCTTC
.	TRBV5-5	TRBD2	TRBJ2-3	CASSAGTSGGGTDTQYF	TGTGCCAGCAGCGCCGGGACTAGCGGGGGGGGCACAGATACGCAGTATTTT
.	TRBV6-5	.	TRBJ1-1	CASSYRRENTEAFF	TGTGCCAGCAGTTACAGGAGGGAGAACACTGAAGCTTTCTTT
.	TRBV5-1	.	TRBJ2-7	CASSLVGRINYEQYF	TGCGCCAGCAGCTTGGTGGGCAGAATCAACTACGAGCAGTACTTC
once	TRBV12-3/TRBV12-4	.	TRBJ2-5	CASSLVGWETQYF	TGTGCCAGCAGTTTAGTGGGTTGGGAGACCCAGTACTTC
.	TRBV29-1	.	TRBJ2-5	CSVEDLSGTETQYF	TGCAGCGTTGAAGATCTAAGTGGTACAGAGACCCAGTACTTC
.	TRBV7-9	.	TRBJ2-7	CASSLASRGAGPYEQYF	TGTGCCAGCAGCTTAGCCAGCAGGGGGGCCGGCCCCTACGAGCAGTACTTC